These 28 T cell receptor beta chains originate from one sample sequenced in a study of T cell responses to AZD1222 COVID-19 vaccine. Sequencing used immunoSEQ multiplex PCR; TCRdb keeps in-frame clones, though not all of them. The repertoire consists of 110,000 to 150,000 clones, with about nine tenths occurring once and the leading ten covering 4.7%. The sequencing here drew on peripheral blood, taken on day 0 of AZD1222 vaccination. Receptors originate from an adult in good health.

V is TRBV18 and J is TRBJ2-1, with TRBD2 matching over 8 bases. Germline V CDR1 and CDR2: KGHSH, LQKENI. V shed 6 bases and J 9 bases; nucleotides not matched to a gene: 13. CDR3 length: 15 amino acids. CDR3 protein: CASSPNPGLGGEQFF. CDR3 DNA sequence: TGTGCCAGCTCCCCTAATCCGGGACTAGGAGGTGAGCAGTTCTTC.

The chain recombines TRBV28 with TRBJ1-2; D is uncertain. CDR1 is MDHEN, CDR2 SYDVKM, per germline. This CDR3 spans 17 amino acids. V was cut by 6 bases and J by 4 bases, with 24 bases left in between. The DNA of the CDR3 is TGTGCCAGCAGCCCCCCCTCGGACGGACCGCAAGGCTATGGCTACACCTTC. Its translation: CASSPPSDGPQGYGYTF.

This clone showed up just once. The genes are TRBV11-2 and TRBJ2-1, with D tentatively TRBD1 (6 bases). The CDR3 is 16 amino acids. V lost 4 bases and J lost 11, with 24 bases in between. The germline V gene encodes CDR1 SGHAT and CDR2 FQNNGV. The CDR3 is CASSSGRGQPGHKQFF. The CDR3 nucleotides read TGTGCCAGCAGCTCGGGCAGGGGCCAACCTGGTCATAAGCAGTTCTTC.

The chain employs TRBV3-1 (or the pseudogene TRBV3-2) and TRBJ1-1, with D hard to call. The germline V and J ends were trimmed by 6 bases and 6 bases, with 14 bases remaining between them. Germline CDR1 LGHDT, CDR2 YNNKEL (reference sequence). The CDR3 is made up of 13 amino acids. The CDR3 here is CASSFPGLSEAFF. The CDR3 DNA sequence: TGTGCCAGCAGTTTCCCGGGCCTCTCTGAAGCTTTCTTT.

The gene calls are TRBV27 and TRBJ1-1, with 7 bases that match TRBD1. From germline, CDR1 is MNHEY and CDR2 SMNVEV (reference sequence). Losses at the gene ends were 5 bases for V and 5 bases for J; bases not matched to a gene: 5. This CDR3 is built from 13 residues. CDR3 nucleotide sequence: TGTGCCAGCAGTGAACAGGGGCGGACTGAAGCTTTCTTT. Translation: CASSEQGRTEAFF.

V and J are TRBV25-1 and TRBJ1-2; tentatively, D is TRBD1 (6 bases). CDR1 and CDR2 (germline): MGHDK, SYGVNS. This CDR3 region has 14 residues. V shed 10 bases and J shed 3 bases, with 18 bases lying between them. DNA of the CDR3: TGTGCCACCGGAACAGGGTCGGGAGACTATGGCTACACCTTC. Its translation is CATGTGSGDYGYTF.

This clone was recorded once. This chain joins TRBV2 and TRBJ2-1, with TRBD2 matching 7 bases. V dropped 3 bases and J dropped 8; count of bases not matched to a gene: 16. The germline V gene has CDR1 SNHLY and CDR2 FYNNEI. The CDR3 has 17 amino acids. CDR3 in amino acids: CASSDLEGGPASDEQFF. The CDR3 nucleotides are TGTGCCAGCAGTGATCTGGAGGGAGGGCCAGCCAGCGATGAGCAGTTCTTC. The full variable domain, with the rest looked up from reference TRBV2 and TRBJ2-1, is EPEVTQTPSHQVTQMGQEVILRCVPISNHLYFYWYRQILGQKVEFLVSFYNNEISEKSEIFDDQFSVERPDGSNFTLKIRSTKLEDSAMYFCASSDLEGGPASDEQFFGPGTRLTVL.

This chain connects TRBV6-5 to TRBJ1-5; no definite D call. V was trimmed by 2 bases and J by 3 bases, leaving 11 bases between them. Germline assignment: CDR1 MNHEY and CDR2 SVGAGI. The CDR3 runs to 15 residues. The CDR3, as DNA: TGTGCCAGCAGTTACGATCCGTCGAACAATCAGCCCCAGCATTTT. It yields the protein CASSYDPSNNQPQHF.

This clone showed up just a few times. V gene TRBV30 combines with J gene TRBJ2-7, with a possible D match to TRBD2 (5 bases). V shed 3 bases and J shed 3 bases, with 15 bases lying between them. CDR3 size: 14 residues. Per germline, CDR1 GTSNPN and CDR2 SVGIG (reference sequence). The CDR3 spells CAWRDGPGNYEQYF. The CDR3 region has the DNA TGTGCCTGGAGGGATGGTCCCGGGAACTACGAGCAGTACTTC.

The V and J genes are TRBV7-2 and TRBJ2-2; TRBD2 might be the D (6 bases). The CDR3 runs 15 residues. Trimming cost V 1 base and J 6 bases, with 12 bases left between them. The germline gives CDR1 SGHTA, CDR2 FQGNSA. The DNA for the CDR3 is TGTGCCAGCAGCTTAGTTAGGGACTCTCCCGGGGAGCTGTTTTTT. The encoded protein is CASSLVRDSPGELFF.

The rearrangement links TRBV5-4 to TRBJ2-5; D is undetermined. The CDR3 runs to 15 residues. From germline, CDR1 is SGHNT and CDR2 YYREEE (reference sequence). Trimming stripped 0 bases from V and 3 bases from J, with 12 bases between. The CDR3 reads CASSLGTASEETQYF. The CDR3 nucleotides are TGTGCCAGCAGCTTGGGCACGGCGTCAGAAGAGACCCAGTACTTC.

The chain recombines TRBV15 with TRBJ2-2; TRBD1 aligns across 7 bases. CDR1 is LNHNV and CDR2 is YYDKDF in the germline V gene (reference sequence). After removal of 6 bases from V and 4 bases from J, the junction contained 8 bases not matched to a gene. The CDR3 covers 15 residues. The CDR3 region is CATSHGTVVTGELFF. DNA for the CDR3: TGTGCCACCAGTCACGGGACAGTGGTCACCGGGGAGCTGTTTTTT. The complete variable domain, with remaining parts taken from reference TRBV15 and TRBJ2-2, reads DAMVIQNPRYQVTQFGKPVTLSCSQTLNHNVMYWYQQKSSQAPKLLFHYYDKDFNNEADTPDNFQSRRPNTSFCFLDIRSPGLGDTAMYLCATSHGTVVTGELFFGEGSRLTVL.

The chain combines TRBV6-7 with TRBJ1-2, with D unresolved. TRBV6-7 is assigned to the ORF class and has an uncertain function. V was clipped by 8 bases and J by 5 bases, with 9 bases between them. The CDR3 runs 11 residues. The CDR3 coding sequence is TGTGCCAGCCGACACTTATATGGCTACACCTTC. This encodes CASRHLYGYTF.

This chain joins TRBV3-1 (or the pseudogene TRBV3-2) and TRBJ1-6; D unclear. Germline CDR1 and CDR2: LGHDT and YNNKEL (reference sequence). The CDR3 runs to 12 residues. Trimming removed 6 bases from V and 10 bases from J, with 10 bases in between. In DNA, the CDR3 is TGTGCCAGCAGTTTCATCGGGTCACCCCTCCACTTT. The encoded protein is CASSFIGSPLHF.

This clone has just a few counts. V usage is TRBV6-5 and J usage is TRBJ1-2; TRBD1 agrees at 11 bases. CDR3 length equals 16 residues. V dropped 0 bases and J dropped 4; count of bases not matched to a gene: 4. Germline loops: CDR1 MNHEY, CDR2 SVGAGI. In nucleotides, the CDR3 is TGTGCCAGCAGTTACTCCAGGACAGGGGGCGGCTATGGCTACACCTTC. Translating gives CASSYSRTGGGYGYTF.

As regards this clone: The junction departs from germline at one end; a sequencing error may be responsible. Here the CDR3 DNA reads TGTGCCAGCAGCGCACCACCCCGCGGCAGGCGTCTCTTC. As protein: CASSAPPRGRRLF. This chain connects TRBV12-3 or TRBV12-4 to TRBJ1-2; D is ambiguous. The CDR3 is 13 residues long.

The genes are TRBV2 and TRBJ2-5; TRBD1 aligns across 7 bases. V was pared by 6 bases and J by 1 base, with 2 bases of the junction left unmatched. This CDR3 is built from 13 residues. Germline V gene lookup returns CDR1 SNHLY and CDR2 FYNNEI. This CDR3 is CASSRDSQETQYF. CDR3 sequence (DNA): TGTGCCAGCAGCCGGGACAGCCAAGAGACCCAGTACTTC.

The sample holds one count of this clone. The J gene is TRBJ1-2, the V gene TRBV19; 9 nucleotides agree with TRBD1. The CDR3 runs to 15 residues. The V gene end was trimmed by 6 bases and the J gene end by 3 bases; junction bases not matched to a gene: 8. CDR1 is LNHDA, CDR2 SQIVND, per germline (reference sequence). The CDR3 region is CASSPDRGLYYGYTF. CDR3 DNA sequence: TGTGCCAGTAGCCCGGACAGGGGTCTATACTATGGCTACACCTTC. Based on the CDR3 plus reference TRBV19 and TRBJ1-2, the full variable domain is DGGITQSPKYLFRKEGQNVTLSCEQNLNHDAMYWYRQDPGQGLRLIYYSQIVNDFQKGDIAEGYSVSREKKESFPLTVTSAQKNPTAFYLCASSPDRGLYYGYTFGSGTRLTVV.

V is TRBV6-5 and J is TRBJ2-5; TRBD2 matches at 8 bases. This CDR3 region has 15 residues. The trim removed 7 bases at V and 0 bases at J, leaving 7 bases unmatched. Germline CDR1 is MNHEY and CDR2 is SVGAGI. In DNA, the CDR3 is TGTGCCAGCAAACACGGACTAGCCGACCAAGAGACCCAGTACTTC. It codes for CASKHGLADQETQYF.

This chain links TRBV5-5 with TRBJ1-4; the D gene is possibly TRBD1 (5 bases). The CDR3 extends over 18 amino acids. V was pared by 0 bases and J by 0 bases, with 15 bases between. Germline V gene sequence: CDR1 SGHKS, CDR2 YYEKEE (reference sequence). The CDR3: CASSLGWGHAATNEKLFF. The CDR3, as DNA: TGTGCCAGCAGCTTGGGCTGGGGCCATGCCGCAACTAATGAAAAACTGTTTTTT.

The chain couples TRBV28 to TRBJ2-1; the match to TRBD2 covers 9 bases. Looked up from germline, CDR1 is MDHEN and CDR2 is SYDVKM. This CDR3 has 15 amino acids. The V and J ends lost 2 bases and 8 bases, in that order; junction bases with no gene match: 7. CDR3 bases: TGTGCCAGCAGTTTACCTAGACTAGCGGAAGATGAGCAGTTCTTC. The encoded protein is CASSLPRLAEDEQFF.

The chain is built from TRBV18 and TRBJ2-1, with D perhaps TRBD1 (6 bases). Germline lookup yields CDR1 KGHSH and CDR2 LQKENI. The CDR3 spans 18 residues. The V end lost 0 bases, the J end lost 5 bases, and 20 bases lay between the germline ends. The CDR3 spells CASSPPLGTSDRHNEQFF. CDR3 DNA sequence: TGTGCCAGCTCACCACCCCTCGGGACCTCGGACAGACACAATGAGCAGTTCTTC.

The gene calls are TRBV5-1 and TRBJ2-7; D unresolved. The CDR3 length is 14 residues. CDR1 is SGHRS and CDR2 is YFSETQ in the germline V gene. The ends were cut back, 4 bases at V and 4 bases at J, with 15 bases in the middle. For the CDR3, the DNA is TGCGCCAGCAGCCTACAAGGTACCAGATACGAGCAGTACTTC. Translating gives CASSLQGTRYEQYF.

The chain has TRBV30 and TRBJ1-2; possibly TRBD1 for D (5 bases). Trimming stripped 1 base from V and 4 bases from J, with 7 bases between. This CDR3 has 12 amino acids. In germline, CDR1 is GTSNPN, CDR2 SVGIG (reference sequence). CDR3 sequence: CAWSGQGYGYTF. For the CDR3, the DNA is TGTGCCTGGAGTGGGCAGGGCTATGGCTACACCTTC.

The rearrangement uses TRBV2 and TRBJ1-6, with D perhaps TRBD1 (5 bases). V gave up 5 bases and J gave up 2 bases, with 10 bases separating them. CDR3 length equals 15 residues. Germline V gene data show CDR1 as SNHLY and CDR2 as FYNNEI. CDR3 region: CASSPEGPYNSPLHF. CDR3 sequence (DNA): TGTGCCAGCAGTCCAGAGGGGCCCTATAATTCACCCCTCCACTTT.

The chain employs TRBV5-1 and TRBJ2-3; D uncertain. Trimming shortened V by 7 bases and J by 0 bases, and 15 bases separated the two germline ends. Per the germline V gene, CDR1 is SGHRS and CDR2 is YFSETQ. The CDR3 loop spans 15 amino acids. The DNA of the CDR3 is TGCGCCAGCCGGCCTAGGGAAATCAGCACAGATACGCAGTATTTT. Protein sequence: CASRPREISTDTQYF. The whole variable domain, remainder taken from reference TRBV5-1 and TRBJ2-3, is KAGVTQTPRYLIKTRGQQVTLSCSPISGHRSVSWYQQTPGQGLQFLFEYFSETQRNKGNFPGRFSGRQFSNSRSEMNVSTLELGDSALYLCASRPREISTDTQYFGPGTRLTVL.

The CDR3 DNA is TGTGCCAGCAGTTCGACCGTAAGTCCCTACGAGCAGTACTTC. Translation: CASSSTVSPYEQYF. The rearrangement uses TRBV6-6 and TRBJ2-7; D gene unclear. V lost 4 bases and J 2 bases, leaving 12 bases between the germline ends. CDR1 is MNHNY, CDR2 SVGAGI, per germline (reference sequence). CDR3 length equals 14 residues.

The rearrangement joins TRBV7-2 to TRBJ1-5; the D is unclear. CDR3 size: 14 residues. The ends were cut back, 0 bases at V and 3 bases at J, with 6 bases in the middle. Germline lookup yields CDR1 SGHTA and CDR2 FQGNSA. The CDR3 sequence: CASSLAGNNQPQHF. The CDR3 DNA reads TGTGCCAGCAGCTTAGCGGGTAACAATCAGCCCCAGCATTTT.